These T cell receptor beta chains were read from a single sample in a study of beta chain features in type 1 diabetes. The data were produced by immunoSEQ multiplex PCR, yet TCRdb's version contains in-frame clones alone and is incomplete. The sample consists of hundreds of thousands of clones, 15% to 20% of them appearing once. The sequenced material came from naive CD4+ T cells from blood. The receptors were gathered from a young woman in good health. The CDR3 runs from the conserved cysteine through the conserved F or W. Fields, in order: V gene, clone size, D gene, J gene, CDR3 DNA, CDR3 protein. The D gene is left open where the match is weak. Part of the rows lack a size; the others show once, few, many or a class for expanded clones.

v_gene: TRBV11-2; abundance: .; d_gene: .; j_gene: TRBJ2-7; CDR3nt: TGTGCCAGCAGCAATCAGGCAGGGTACGAGCAGTACTTC; CDR3aa: CASSNQAGYEQYF
v_gene: TRBV28; abundance: few; d_gene: TRBD2; j_gene: TRBJ2-7; CDR3nt: TGTGCCAGCAGCTCTTATACTAGCGAGGCCTACGAGCAGTACTTC; CDR3aa: CASSSYTSEAYEQYF
v_gene: TRBV4-3; abundance: .; d_gene: .; j_gene: TRBJ2-6; CDR3nt: TGCGCCAGCAGCCAAAATCCAGGGGCAGGGGCCAACGTCCTGACTTTC; CDR3aa: CASSQNPGAGANVLTF
v_gene: TRBV19; abundance: .; d_gene: .; j_gene: TRBJ2-1; CDR3nt: TGTGCCAGTAGTATTCTACTAGAGCCCTACAATGAGCAGTTCTTC; CDR3aa: CASSILLEPYNEQFF
v_gene: TRBV29-1; abundance: .; d_gene: .; j_gene: TRBJ2-5; CDR3nt: TGCAGCGTTGTATCCCCGGAGACCCAGTACTTC; CDR3aa: CSVVSPETQYF
v_gene: TRBV5-6; abundance: .; d_gene: .; j_gene: TRBJ2-3; CDR3nt: TGTGCCAGCAGCTTGAGGCAAGATACGCAGTATTTT; CDR3aa: CASSLRQDTQYF
v_gene: TRBV9; abundance: .; d_gene: .; j_gene: TRBJ2-6; CDR3nt: TGTGCCAGCAGCGTAGCGACAGGGAGGACCAACGTCCTGACTTTC; CDR3aa: CASSVATGRTNVLTF
v_gene: TRBV11-2; abundance: .; d_gene: .; j_gene: TRBJ1-3; CDR3nt: TGTGCCAGCAGCAGACAGTTTTCCTCTGGAAACACCATATATTTT; CDR3aa: CASSRQFSSGNTIYF
v_gene: TRBV7-9; abundance: few; d_gene: TRBD1; j_gene: TRBJ2-7; CDR3nt: TGTGCCAGCAGCTGGACAGGGGACCTTCGGGAGCAGTACTTC; CDR3aa: CASSWTGDLREQYF
v_gene: TRBV7-9; abundance: few; d_gene: .; j_gene: TRBJ2-5; CDR3nt: TGTGCCAGCAGCTTACCTCGAGGGCAGGGCGGAGAGACCCAGTACTTC; CDR3aa: CASSLPRGQGGETQYF
v_gene: TRBV27; abundance: .; d_gene: TRBD2; j_gene: TRBJ2-7; CDR3nt: TGTGCCAGCAGACCTAGCGGAACCTACGAGCAGTACTTC; CDR3aa: CASRPSGTYEQYF
v_gene: TRBV7-2; abundance: .; d_gene: TRBD1; j_gene: TRBJ2-3; CDR3nt: TGTGCCAGCAGCCTCCAGGGGGCGCGGGTCACAGATACGCAGTATTTT; CDR3aa: CASSLQGARVTDTQYF
v_gene: TRBV5-1; abundance: .; d_gene: .; j_gene: TRBJ1-4; CDR3nt: TGCGCCAGCAGCTTGGGTCTTAGGAATACGGAAAAACTGTTTTTT; CDR3aa: CASSLGLRNTEKLFF
v_gene: TRBV10-3; abundance: few; d_gene: .; j_gene: TRBJ2-1; CDR3nt: TGTGCCATCAGCGGGACATTTAGCTCCTACAATGAGCAGTTCTTC; CDR3aa: CAISGTFSSYNEQFF
v_gene: TRBV7-2; abundance: .; d_gene: TRBD1; j_gene: TRBJ2-7; CDR3nt: TGTGCCAGCAGCTTAGTTACAGGGGTAGGAGAGCAGTACTTC; CDR3aa: CASSLVTGVGEQYF
v_gene: TRBV19; abundance: few; d_gene: TRBD2; j_gene: TRBJ2-3; CDR3nt: TGTGCCAGTAAACAGCTAGCGGGAGGGATCACAGATACGCAGTATTTT; CDR3aa: CASKQLAGGITDTQYF
v_gene: TRBV10-3; abundance: few; d_gene: .; j_gene: TRBJ1-5; CDR3nt: TGTGCCGCCGGCAATCAGCCCCAGCATTTT; CDR3aa: CAAGNQPQHF
v_gene: TRBV7-8; abundance: .; d_gene: TRBD1; j_gene: TRBJ2-6; CDR3nt: TGTGCCAGCAGCAACAGGGGGTCTGGGGCCAACGTCCTGACTTTC; CDR3aa: CASSNRGSGANVLTF
v_gene: TRBV6-5; abundance: few; d_gene: .; j_gene: TRBJ2-5; CDR3nt: TGTGCCAGCAGTTACGCAGGGATGGGGGAGACCCAGTACTTC; CDR3aa: CASSYAGMGETQYF
v_gene: TRBV7-2; abundance: few; d_gene: TRBD1; j_gene: TRBJ2-5; CDR3nt: TGTGCCAGCAGCCTAGACAGGGGTTGGGAGACCCAGTACTTC; CDR3aa: CASSLDRGWETQYF
v_gene: TRBV2; abundance: few; d_gene: .; j_gene: TRBJ2-3; CDR3nt: TGTGCCAGCACCATTCAGGGTACAGATACGCAGTATTTT; CDR3aa: CASTIQGTDTQYF
v_gene: TRBV6-5; abundance: .; d_gene: .; j_gene: TRBJ2-6; CDR3nt: TGTGCCAGCAGTTACTCTGGGTCCGGGGCCAACGTCCTGACTTTC; CDR3aa: CASSYSGSGANVLTF
v_gene: TRBV7-9; abundance: few; d_gene: TRBD2; j_gene: TRBJ2-2; CDR3nt: TGTGCCAGCAGCTTAAGACTAGCGAGCAACACCGGGGAGCTGTTTTTT; CDR3aa: CASSLRLASNTGELFF
v_gene: TRBV5-1; abundance: few; d_gene: TRBD1; j_gene: TRBJ2-3; CDR3nt: TGCGCCAGCAGCTTGACGACAGGGTCGGTCTGGGGTACGCAGTATTTT; CDR3aa: CASSLTTGSVWGTQYF
v_gene: TRBV7-9; abundance: many; d_gene: .; j_gene: TRBJ2-7; CDR3nt: TGTGCCAGCAGCTTAGCGGGCGAGCAGTACTTC; CDR3aa: CASSLAGEQYF
v_gene: TRBV7-8; abundance: .; d_gene: TRBD1; j_gene: TRBJ2-5; CDR3nt: TGTGCCAGCAGCTTAGGGGGGACAGGAGCAGAGCAGTACTTC; CDR3aa: CASSLGGTGAEQYF
v_gene: TRBV10-3; abundance: .; d_gene: .; j_gene: TRBJ2-7; CDR3nt: TGTGCCATCAGTGGTGGGGCTAGCGAAGTTCAGTACTTC; CDR3aa: CAISGGASEVQYF
v_gene: TRBV28; abundance: few; d_gene: .; j_gene: TRBJ1-5; CDR3nt: TGTGCCAGCAGTCCAGGACCCTCGAATCAGCCCCAGCATTTT; CDR3aa: CASSPGPSNQPQHF
v_gene: TRBV6-6; abundance: once; d_gene: .; j_gene: TRBJ1-1; CDR3nt: TGTGCCAGCAAGGGGGACACTGAAGCTTTCTTT; CDR3aa: CASKGDTEAFF
v_gene: TRBV10-3; abundance: .; d_gene: .; j_gene: TRBJ2-2; CDR3nt: TGTGCCATCGGGGGCCAGGGGAGGACCGGGGAGCTGTTTTTT; CDR3aa: CAIGGQGRTGELFF
v_gene: TRBV5-1; abundance: few; d_gene: TRBD1; j_gene: TRBJ2-7; CDR3nt: TGCGCCAGCAGCTTGATGACAGGGGTATCTTTTCAGCAGTACTTC; CDR3aa: CASSLMTGVSFQQYF
v_gene: TRBV20-1; abundance: .; d_gene: .; j_gene: TRBJ2-5; CDR3nt: TGCAGCGCACCACCATCGGAGACCCAGTACTTC; CDR3aa: CSAPPSETQYF
v_gene: TRBV5-4; abundance: .; d_gene: .; j_gene: TRBJ2-5; CDR3nt: TGTGCCAGCAGCGCAGACGGTGAGACCCAGTACTTC; CDR3aa: CASSADGETQYF
v_gene: TRBV29-1; abundance: .; d_gene: .; j_gene: TRBJ2-7; CDR3nt: TGCAGCGTTGTTCTTGGGATCGGCAGGGTCCACGAGCAGTACTTC; CDR3aa: CSVVLGIGRVHEQYF
v_gene: TRBV28; abundance: .; d_gene: .; j_gene: TRBJ1-2; CDR3nt: TGTGCCAGCCATTCGACAGTCTACTATGGCTACACCTTC; CDR3aa: CASHSTVYYGYTF
v_gene: TRBV5-1; abundance: few; d_gene: .; j_gene: TRBJ2-2; CDR3nt: TGCGCCAGCAGCTTGGATGGTCAGGGAGGCACCGGGGAGCTGTTTTTT; CDR3aa: CASSLDGQGGTGELFF
v_gene: TRBV28; abundance: .; d_gene: .; j_gene: TRBJ2-1; CDR3nt: TGTGCCAGCGCGGAAAGCCCCAGGTTGAATGAGCAGTTCTTC; CDR3aa: CASAESPRLNEQFF
v_gene: TRBV7-9; abundance: .; d_gene: .; j_gene: TRBJ2-3; CDR3nt: TGTGCCAGCAGCTTAGGGGTCTTCACAGATACGCAGTATTTT; CDR3aa: CASSLGVFTDTQYF
v_gene: TRBV5-1; abundance: .; d_gene: .; j_gene: TRBJ1-1; CDR3nt: TGCGCCAGCAGCCCGACCGGAATTGAAGCTTTCTTT; CDR3aa: CASSPTGIEAFF
v_gene: TRBV7-9; abundance: few; d_gene: .; j_gene: TRBJ2-3; CDR3nt: TGTGCCAGCAGCCCGAGCGTACAGAGAAGTACAGATACGCAGTATTTT; CDR3aa: CASSPSVQRSTDTQYF
v_gene: TRBV25-1; abundance: few; d_gene: .; j_gene: TRBJ2-7; CDR3nt: TGTGCCAGCAGTGAATCGGGTCAGGGACTCTACGAGCAGTACTTC; CDR3aa: CASSESGQGLYEQYF
v_gene: TRBV5-1; abundance: .; d_gene: .; j_gene: TRBJ1-4; CDR3nt: TGCGCCAGCAGCTTGTCCGGGGACCCTAATGAAAAACTGTTTTTT; CDR3aa: CASSLSGDPNEKLFF
v_gene: TRBV7-2; abundance: .; d_gene: TRBD2; j_gene: TRBJ2-3; CDR3nt: TGTGCCAGCAGCTTAATGCCTAGCGGGGGTAGCACAGATACGCAGTATTTT; CDR3aa: CASSLMPSGGSTDTQYF
v_gene: TRBV6-5; abundance: .; d_gene: .; j_gene: TRBJ1-1; CDR3nt: TGTGCCAGCAGTAGCGGGTCCACGAACACTGAAGCTTTCTTT; CDR3aa: CASSSGSTNTEAFF
v_gene: TRBV4-1; abundance: .; d_gene: .; j_gene: TRBJ2-3; CDR3nt: TGCGCCAGCAGCCACCCAGGGGTATGGGATGGAGATACGCAGTATTTT; CDR3aa: CASSHPGVWDGDTQYF
v_gene: TRBV18; abundance: .; d_gene: .; j_gene: TRBJ2-3; CDR3nt: TGTGCCAGCTCACCACTACTAGACACAGATACGCAGTATTTT; CDR3aa: CASSPLLDTDTQYF
v_gene: TRBV4-2; abundance: few; d_gene: .; j_gene: TRBJ2-1; CDR3nt: TGTGCCAGCAGCCAAGAAGGTTACGAGGGAAGCTCCTACAATGAGCAGTTCTTC; CDR3aa: CASSQEGYEGSSYNEQFF
v_gene: TRBV5-1; abundance: .; d_gene: TRBD1; j_gene: TRBJ2-7; CDR3nt: TGCGCCAGCAGCGTGGGGACAGCGTCCTACGAGCAGTACTTC; CDR3aa: CASSVGTASYEQYF
v_gene: TRBV2; abundance: few; d_gene: .; j_gene: TRBJ2-7; CDR3nt: TGTGCCAGCAGTGAACGGCCAGCAACATCCTACGAGCAGTACTTC; CDR3aa: CASSERPATSYEQYF
v_gene: TRBV14; abundance: .; d_gene: .; j_gene: TRBJ2-5; CDR3nt: TGTGCCAGCAGCCAGGGGTTAGGGATAATCCAAGAGACCCAGTACTTC; CDR3aa: CASSQGLGIIQETQYF
v_gene: TRBV5-1; abundance: .; d_gene: .; j_gene: TRBJ1-4; CDR3nt: TGCGCCAGCAGCCCGGACGCTTCCCGAACTCTGTTTTTT; CDR3aa: CASSPDASRTLFF
v_gene: TRBV13; abundance: .; d_gene: .; j_gene: TRBJ1-2; CDR3nt: TGTGCCAGCAGCTTAGGCCTCCCAGCGGCGAACTTC; CDR3aa: CASSLGLPAANF
v_gene: TRBV5-1; abundance: few; d_gene: .; j_gene: TRBJ2-1; CDR3nt: TGCGCCAGCGGGGTAGGCGCCTACAATGAGCAGTTCTTC; CDR3aa: CASGVGAYNEQFF
v_gene: TRBV7-9; abundance: .; d_gene: TRBD2; j_gene: TRBJ2-1; CDR3nt: TGTGCCAGCAGCCTCCGGGAGGGTGAGCAGTTCTTC; CDR3aa: CASSLREGEQFF
v_gene: TRBV7-9; abundance: few; d_gene: TRBD1; j_gene: TRBJ2-7; CDR3nt: TGTGCCAGCAGCCTACAGGGGTCTGGCGAGCAGTACTTC; CDR3aa: CASSLQGSGEQYF